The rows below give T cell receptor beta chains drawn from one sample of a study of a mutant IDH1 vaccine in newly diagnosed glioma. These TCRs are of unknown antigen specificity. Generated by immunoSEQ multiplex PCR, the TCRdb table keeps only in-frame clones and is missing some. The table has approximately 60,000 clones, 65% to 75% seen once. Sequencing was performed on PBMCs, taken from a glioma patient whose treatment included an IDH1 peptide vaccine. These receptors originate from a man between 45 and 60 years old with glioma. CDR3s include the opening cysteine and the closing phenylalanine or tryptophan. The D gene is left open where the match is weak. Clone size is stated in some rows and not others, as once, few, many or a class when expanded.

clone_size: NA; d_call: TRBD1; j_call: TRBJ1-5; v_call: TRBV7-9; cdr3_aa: CASSQTGDNQPQHF; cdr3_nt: TGTGCCAGCAGCCAGACAGGGGACAATCAGCCCCAGCATTTT
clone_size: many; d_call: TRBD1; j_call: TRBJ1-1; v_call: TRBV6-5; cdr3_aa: CASSPRDRGNTEAFF; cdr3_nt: TGTGCCAGCAGTCCCCGGGACAGGGGGAACACTGAAGCTTTCTTT
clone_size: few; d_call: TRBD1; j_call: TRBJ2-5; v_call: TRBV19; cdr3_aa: CASSISGQGFETQYF; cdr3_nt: TGTGCCAGTAGTATAAGCGGACAGGGTTTCGAGACCCAGTACTTC
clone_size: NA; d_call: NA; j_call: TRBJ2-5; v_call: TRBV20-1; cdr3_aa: CSARNSEVQYF; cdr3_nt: TGCAGTGCTAGAAACTCGGAGGTCCAGTACTTC
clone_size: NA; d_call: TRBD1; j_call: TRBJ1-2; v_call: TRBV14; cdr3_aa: CASSQDQGTVRGYTF; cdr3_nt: TGTGCCAGCAGCCAGGACCAAGGGACAGTTCGTGGCTACACCTTC
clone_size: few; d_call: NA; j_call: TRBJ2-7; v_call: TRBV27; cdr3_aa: CASSRSRGEGGEQYF; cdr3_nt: TGTGCCAGCAGCCGGTCGAGGGGCGAGGGGGGGGAGCAGTACTTC
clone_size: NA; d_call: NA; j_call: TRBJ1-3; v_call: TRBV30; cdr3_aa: CACHLGGGSGNTIYF; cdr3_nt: TGTGCCTGTCATCTTGGGGGGGGCTCTGGAAACACCATATATTTT
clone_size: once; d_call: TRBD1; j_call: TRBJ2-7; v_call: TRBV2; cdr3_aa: CASRDRQGPYEQYF; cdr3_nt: TGTGCCAGCAGAGATCGACAGGGCCCCTACGAGCAGTACTTC
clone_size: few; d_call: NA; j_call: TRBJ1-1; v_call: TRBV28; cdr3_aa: CASSPRVNTEAFF; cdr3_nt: TGTGCCAGCAGTCCCAGGGTTAACACTGAAGCTTTCTTT
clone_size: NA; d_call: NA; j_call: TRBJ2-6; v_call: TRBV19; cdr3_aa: CASRDAGRQAGANVLTF; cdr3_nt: TGTGCCAGTAGGGACGCGGGCCGCCAGGCTGGGGCCAACGTCCTGACTTTC
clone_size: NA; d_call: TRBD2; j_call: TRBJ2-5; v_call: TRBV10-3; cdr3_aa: CAISGGGADQETQYF; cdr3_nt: TGTGCCATCAGTGGCGGGGGGGCCGATCAAGAGACCCAGTACTTC
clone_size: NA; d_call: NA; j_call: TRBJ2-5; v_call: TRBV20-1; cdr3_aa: CRVGETQYF; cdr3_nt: TGCCGTGTCGGAGAGACCCAGTACTTC
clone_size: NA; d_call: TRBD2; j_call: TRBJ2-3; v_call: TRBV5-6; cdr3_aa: CASSLTSGEADTQYF; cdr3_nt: TGTGCCAGCAGCTTAACTAGCGGGGAAGCAGATACGCAGTATTTT
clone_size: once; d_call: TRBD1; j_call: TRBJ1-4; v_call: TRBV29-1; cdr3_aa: CSVQGVNEKLFF; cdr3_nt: TGCAGCGTACAGGGGGTTAATGAAAAACTGTTTTTT
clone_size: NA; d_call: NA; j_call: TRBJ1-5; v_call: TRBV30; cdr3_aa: CAWSSRGRFDQPQHF; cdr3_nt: TGTGCCTGGAGTTCCCGGGGGAGGTTCGATCAGCCCCAGCATTTT
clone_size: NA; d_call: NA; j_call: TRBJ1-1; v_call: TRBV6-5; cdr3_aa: CASSYYGGAEAFF; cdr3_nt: TGTGCCAGCAGTTACTACGGGGGCGCTGAAGCTTTCTTT
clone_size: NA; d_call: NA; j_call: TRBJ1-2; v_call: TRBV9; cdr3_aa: CASSVSWRGGDYGYTF; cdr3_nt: TGTGCCAGCAGCGTAAGCTGGAGAGGGGGGGACTATGGCTACACCTTC
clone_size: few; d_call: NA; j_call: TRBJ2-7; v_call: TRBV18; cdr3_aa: CASSADEQYF; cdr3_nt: TGTGCCAGCTCAGCAGACGAGCAGTACTTC
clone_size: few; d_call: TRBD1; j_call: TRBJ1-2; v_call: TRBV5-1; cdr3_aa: CASSLVGQAFYGYTF; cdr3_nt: TGCGCCAGCAGCTTGGTAGGACAGGCATTCTATGGCTACACCTTC
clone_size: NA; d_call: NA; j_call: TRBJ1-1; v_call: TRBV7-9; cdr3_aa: CASSGKVNTEAFF; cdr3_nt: TGTGCCAGCAGCGGAAAGGTGAACACTGAAGCTTTCTTT
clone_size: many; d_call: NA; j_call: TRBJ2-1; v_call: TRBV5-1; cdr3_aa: CASSLEWDSEQFF; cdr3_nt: TGCGCCAGCAGCTTGGAATGGGATAGTGAGCAGTTCTTC
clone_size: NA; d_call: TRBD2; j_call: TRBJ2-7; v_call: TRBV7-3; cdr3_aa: CASSGAGGDEQYF; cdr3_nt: TGTGCCAGCAGCGGGGCGGGGGGCGACGAGCAGTACTTC
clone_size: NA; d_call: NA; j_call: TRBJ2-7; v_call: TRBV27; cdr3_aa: CATSGEGDLGEQYF; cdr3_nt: TGTGCCACTTCGGGTGAGGGGGACCTAGGCGAGCAGTACTTC
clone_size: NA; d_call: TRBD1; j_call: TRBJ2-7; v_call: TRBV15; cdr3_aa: CATSPGTGGYEQYF; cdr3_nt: TGTGCCACCAGCCCTGGGACAGGGGGCTACGAGCAGTACTTC
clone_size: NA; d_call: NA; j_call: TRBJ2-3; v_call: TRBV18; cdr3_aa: CASSPVGHTDTQYF; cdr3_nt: TGTGCCAGCTCACCCGTGGGACACACAGATACGCAGTATTTT
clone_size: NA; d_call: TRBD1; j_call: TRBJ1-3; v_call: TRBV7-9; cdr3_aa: CASSSGGQGNTIYF; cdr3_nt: TGTGCCAGCAGCTCGGGGGGACAGGGGAACACCATATATTTT
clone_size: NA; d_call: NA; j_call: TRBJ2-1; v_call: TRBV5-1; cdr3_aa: CASTPGGERNEQFF; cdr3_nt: TGCGCCAGTACCCCAGGGGGGGAACGCAATGAGCAGTTCTTC
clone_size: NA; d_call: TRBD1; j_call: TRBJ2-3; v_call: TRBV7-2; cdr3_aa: CASSFDRGVTDTQYF; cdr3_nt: TGTGCCAGCAGCTTCGACAGGGGTGTTACAGATACGCAGTATTTT
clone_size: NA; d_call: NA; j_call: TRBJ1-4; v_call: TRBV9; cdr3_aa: CASSVAVGGEKLFF; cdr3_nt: TGTGCCAGCAGCGTAGCGGTTGGCGGTGAAAAACTGTTTTTT
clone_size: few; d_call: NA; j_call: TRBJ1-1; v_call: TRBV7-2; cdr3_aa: CASSVDGGAAFF; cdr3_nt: TGTGCCAGCAGCGTCGACGGGGGGGCGGCTTTCTTT
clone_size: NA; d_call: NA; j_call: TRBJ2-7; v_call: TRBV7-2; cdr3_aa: CASSSSLYEQYF; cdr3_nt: TGTGCCAGCAGCTCCAGCCTCTACGAGCAGTACTTC
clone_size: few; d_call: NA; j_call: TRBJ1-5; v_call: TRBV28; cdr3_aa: CASSFRGMVGPQHF; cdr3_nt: TGTGCCAGCAGTTTTAGAGGGATGGTTGGGCCCCAGCATTTT
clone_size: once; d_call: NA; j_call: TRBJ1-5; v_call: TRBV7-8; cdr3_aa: CASSLALGAYQPQHF; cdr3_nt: TGTGCCAGCAGCTTAGCGCTGGGGGCATATCAGCCCCAGCATTTT
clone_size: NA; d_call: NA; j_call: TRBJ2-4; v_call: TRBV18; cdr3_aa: CASSPPMTQLYLAKNIQYF; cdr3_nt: TGTGCCAGCTCACCACCTATGACGCAGTTGTATTTGGCCAAAAACATTCAGTACTTC
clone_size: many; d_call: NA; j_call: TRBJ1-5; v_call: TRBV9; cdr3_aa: CASSERGGQPQHF; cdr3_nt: TGTGCCAGCAGCGAGAGGGGTGGTCAGCCCCAGCATTTT
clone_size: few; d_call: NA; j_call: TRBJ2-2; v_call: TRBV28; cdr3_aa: CASKGLTGELFF; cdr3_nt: TGTGCCAGCAAGGGGCTCACCGGGGAGCTGTTTTTT
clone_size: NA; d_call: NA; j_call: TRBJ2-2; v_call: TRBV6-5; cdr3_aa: CASSFRQNTGELFF; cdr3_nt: TGTGCCAGCAGTTTCAGACAGAACACCGGGGAGCTGTTTTTT
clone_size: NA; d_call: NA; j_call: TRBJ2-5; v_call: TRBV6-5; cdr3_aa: CASSRGGETQYF; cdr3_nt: TGTGCCAGCAGCAGGGGTGGAGAGACCCAGTACTTC
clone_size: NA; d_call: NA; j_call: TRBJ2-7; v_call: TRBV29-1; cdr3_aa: CSVEPLGGNSYEQYF; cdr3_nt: TGCAGCGTTGAGCCCCTTGGGGGTAACTCCTACGAGCAGTACTTC
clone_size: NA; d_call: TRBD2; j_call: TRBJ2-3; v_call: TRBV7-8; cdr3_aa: CASSLGLAGPSTDTQYF; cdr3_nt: TGTGCCAGCAGCCTTGGACTAGCGGGTCCTAGCACAGATACGCAGTATTTT
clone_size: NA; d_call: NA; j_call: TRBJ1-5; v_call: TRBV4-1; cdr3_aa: CASSQTSNQPQHF; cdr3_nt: TGCGCCAGCAGCCAAACTTCCAATCAGCCCCAGCATTTT
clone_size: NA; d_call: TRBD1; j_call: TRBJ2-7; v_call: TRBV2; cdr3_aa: CASGGTGRGEQYF; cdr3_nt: TGTGCCAGCGGGGGGACAGGGAGGGGCGAGCAGTACTTC
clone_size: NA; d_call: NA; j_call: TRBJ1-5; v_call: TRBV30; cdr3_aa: CAWRGSTGVVQPQHF; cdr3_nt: TGTGCCTGGAGAGGCAGCACAGGTGTCGTTCAGCCCCAGCATTTT
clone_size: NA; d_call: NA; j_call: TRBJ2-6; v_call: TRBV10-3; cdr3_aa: CAISEGYGANVLTF; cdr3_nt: TGTGCCATCAGTGAGGGGTACGGGGCCAACGTCCTGACTTTC
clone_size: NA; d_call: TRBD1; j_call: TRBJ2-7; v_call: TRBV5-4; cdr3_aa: CASSSGQGRTYEQYF; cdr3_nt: TGTGCCAGCAGCTCCGGACAGGGCAGAACCTACGAGCAGTACTTC
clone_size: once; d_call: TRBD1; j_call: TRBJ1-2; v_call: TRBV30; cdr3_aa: CAVSPDRNYGYTF; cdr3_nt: TGTGCCGTGTCTCCGGACAGGAACTATGGCTACACCTTC
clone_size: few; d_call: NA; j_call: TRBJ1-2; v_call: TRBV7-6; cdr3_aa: CASSPGRTPDGYTF; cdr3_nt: TGTGCCAGCAGCCCCGGACGGACCCCGGACGGCTACACCTTC
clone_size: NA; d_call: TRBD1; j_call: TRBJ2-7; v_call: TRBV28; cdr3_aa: CASRAGDSSYEQYF; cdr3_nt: TGTGCCAGCAGAGCTGGGGACAGTTCCTACGAGCAGTACTTC
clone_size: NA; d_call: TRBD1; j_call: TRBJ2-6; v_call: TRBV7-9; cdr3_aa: CASRPTGAGANVLTF; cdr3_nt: TGTGCCAGCAGACCTACAGGGGCCGGGGCCAACGTCCTGACTTTC
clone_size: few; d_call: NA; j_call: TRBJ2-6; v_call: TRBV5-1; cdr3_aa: CASSFSTASSGANVLTF; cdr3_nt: TGCGCCAGCAGCTTCTCGACAGCTAGCTCTGGGGCCAACGTCCTGACTTTC
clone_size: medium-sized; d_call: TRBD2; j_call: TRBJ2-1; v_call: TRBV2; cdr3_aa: CASSRGLAGHGEQFF; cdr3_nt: TGTGCCAGCAGCCGTGGACTAGCGGGGCATGGGGAGCAGTTCTTC
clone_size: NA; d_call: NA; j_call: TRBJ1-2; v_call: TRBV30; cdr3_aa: CAWRPTGSAFYGYTF; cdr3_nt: TGTGCCTGGAGACCCACAGGGAGTGCGTTCTATGGCTACACCTTC